Listed here are 16 T cell receptor beta chains from one sample, sequenced in a study of tissue T cells after allogeneic stem cell transplantation. Time point noted: mouse harvest day 14 after allogeneic transplant. Mouse grafts combined 10^7 T-cell-depleted bone marrow cells with 10^6 splenic CD5+ T cells. Repertoires were generated with immunoSEQ multiplex PCR, while TCRdb's copy carries only in-frame clones and drops some. This table has some 1,400 clones, about 55% appearing once. The sequencing sample was made of liver tissue. These TCRs come from a female BALB/c mouse given C57BL/6 T cells with graft-versus-host disease after an allogeneic hematopoietic cell transplant.

To note about this clone: The gene names here belong to mouse. Read sequence stops 1 residue before the CDR3 end, and the germline J gene provides the missing end. V gene TRBV13-1 combines with J gene TRBJ2-7; D is unresolved. Germline V gives CDR1 NSHNY, CDR2 SYGAGN. The CDR3 loop spans 10 amino acids. V was trimmed by 9 bases and J by 9 bases, leaving 13 bases between them. CDR3 loop: CATRGNAQYF. Partial CDR3 DNA: TGTGCCACCCGTGGCAATGCACAGTAC.

On this clone itself: All gene names here are mouse names. Read coverage stops 1 residue before the CDR3 terminus; the germline J gene supplies the remainder. The V gene is TRBV26, the J gene TRBJ2-4; the D is unclear. Trimming removed 4 bases from V and 2 bases from J, with 7 bases in between. This CDR3 is 13 amino acids long. Looked up from germline, CDR1 is KGHPV and CDR2 is FQNQEV (reference sequence). CDR3 DNA (partial): TGTGCCAGCAGTCCCCTGTATCAAAACACCTTGTAC. Residues: CASSPLYQNTLY. In full, the CDR3 is CASSPLYQNTLYF.

Remarks on this clone: Gene names follow the mouse nomenclature. The read terminates 1 residue ahead of where the CDR3 ends, so the germline J gene completes it. The chain has TRBV2 and TRBJ2-4; D call uncertain. Trimming removed 4 bases at V and 0 bases at J, with 2 bases between. From germline, CDR1 is LGHNA and CDR2 YSYQKL. The length of the CDR3 is 12 residues. The CDR3 bases that were read are TGTGCCAGCAGCCGGAGTCAAAACACCTTGTAC. Its protein is CASSRSQNTLY. The full CDR3 protein is CASSRSQNTLYF.

This clone was observed a few times. Genes and germline are mouse. The read terminates 1 residue before the CDR3 end, so the remaining end is supplied by the germline J gene. The rearrangement uses TRBV13-3 and TRBJ2-7, with D unclear. CDR3 length equals 12 residues. The V gene lost 6 bases and the J gene lost 1 base, with 8 bases spanning the gap. Per germline, CDR1 NNHDY and CDR2 SYVADS. The CDR3 loop is CASTHTSYEQYF. Incomplete CDR3 DNA: TGTGCCAGCACTCACACATCCTATGAACAGTAC.

This clone was counted only a few times. The genes and germline here are from mouse. The read is 1 residue too short to cover the CDR3 end, so that end is filled in from the germline J gene. This chain uses TRBV19 with TRBJ2-7; tentative D call: TRBD1 (5 bases). This CDR3 comprises 12 residues. Germline CDR1 FNHDT, CDR2 SITEND (reference sequence). Trimming removed 4 bases from V and 2 bases from J, with 7 bases in between. The DNA read from the CDR3 is TGTGCCAGCAGTCTGGACACCTATGAACAGTAC. It codes for CASSLDTYEQY. The CDR3, in full, reads CASSLDTYEQYF.

For this clone: All gene names here are mouse names. The read is 1 residue too short to cover the CDR3 end, so that end is filled in from the germline J gene. The chain uses TRBV16 and TRBJ2-7; tentative D call: TRBD1 (5 bases). V was cut by 0 bases and J by 6 bases, with 6 bases left in between. From germline, CDR1 is SGHSA and CDR2 FRNQAP. This CDR3 is built from 12 residues. The CDR3 region is CASSLDRVEQYF. CDR3 bases read: TGTGCAAGCAGCTTAGACAGGGTTGAACAGTAC. The full variable domain, completed using reference TRBV16 and TRBJ2-7, is NAGVIQTPRHKVTGKGQEATLWCEPISGHSAVFWYRQTIVQGLEFLTYFRNQAPIDDSGMPKERFSAQMPNQSHSTLKIQSTQPQDSAVYLCASSLDRVEQYFGPGTRLTVL.

This clone is labeled large (0.1 to 1%). Mouse names are used for the genes. The read terminates 1 residue before the CDR3 end, so the remaining end is supplied by the germline J gene. The chain uses TRBV3 and TRBJ2-4, with a weak D call TRBD2 (6 bases). Trimming removed 5 bases at V and 2 bases at J, with 11 bases between. The CDR3 has 14 residues. CDR1 and CDR2 from the germline V gene are SNHLY and FYNGKV (reference sequence). This chain's CDR3 is CASSPSGVQNTLYF. The DNA read from the CDR3 is TGTGCCAGCAGCCCCTCTGGGGTTCAAAACACCTTGTAC.

As concerns this clone: Gene names are the mouse ones. The read ends 1 residue shy of where the CDR3 ends; the end is completed using the germline J gene. This sequence joins TRBV26 and TRBJ2-3, with unresolved D. V lost 6 bases and J lost 6, with 4 bases in between. In germline, CDR1 is KGHPV, CDR2 FQNQEV (reference sequence). CDR3 size: 10 residues. CDR3 in amino acids: CASRGETLYF. The CDR3 bases that were read are TGTGCCAGCAGGGGCGAAACGCTGTAT.

About this clone: Mouse germline and gene names are used. The read gets to within 1 residue of the CDR3 end, and the germline J gene fills in the rest. The chain employs TRBV16 and TRBJ2-7; the D is unclear. This CDR3 has 14 amino acids. From germline, CDR1 is SGHSA and CDR2 FRNQAP. Trimming stripped 0 bases from V and 1 base from J, with 7 bases between. CDR3 DNA (partial): TGTGCAAGCAGCTTAGATCCCGGGTCCTATGAACAGTAC. As protein: CASSLDPGSYEQY. The whole CDR3 is CASSLDPGSYEQYF.

In regard to this clone: Gene names and germline match the mouse. This CDR3 is CASSRDRNTLYF. CDR3 bases read: TGTGCCAGCAGTCGGGACAGAAACACCTTGTAC. This chain connects TRBV14 to TRBJ2-4, with 7 bases identical to TRBD1. The read terminates 1 residue ahead of where the CDR3 ends, so the germline J gene completes it. The CDR3 consists of 12 residues. The germline V gene encodes CDR1 SGHDT and CDR2 FRDEAV. The ends lost 4 bases at V and 5 bases at J; junction bases unmatched: 1.

A few counts support this clone. These gene names are mouse names. The read ends 1 residue shy of where the CDR3 ends; the end is completed using the germline J gene. The chain employs TRBV13-2 and TRBJ2-7, with TRBD2 matching 8 bases. Germline CDR1 and CDR2: NNHNN and SYGAGS (reference sequence). The junction had 1 base not matched to a gene; V was cut back by 4 bases and J by 1 base. The CDR3 has 13 residues. The sequenced part of the CDR3 DNA is TGTGCCAGCGGTCGACTGGGGTCCTATGAACAGTAC. Translating it yields CASGRLGSYEQY. The whole CDR3 protein reads CASGRLGSYEQYF.

This clone is large in the sample. Gene names are the mouse ones. The read ends 1 residue shy of where the CDR3 ends; the end is completed using the germline J gene. The chain joins TRBV5 to TRBJ2-7; 8 nucleotides agree with TRBD1. The germline CDR1 and CDR2 sequences are LGHNA and YNLKQL (reference sequence). This CDR3 contains 14 residues. Trimming removed 0 bases from V and 4 bases from J; junction bases left unmatched: 2. The DNA read from the CDR3 is TGTGCCAGCAGCCAAGAGCAGGGGGCTTATGAACAGTAC. Translating gives CASSQEQGAYEQY. The whole CDR3 protein is CASSQEQGAYEQYF.

Note on this clone: Gene names follow the mouse nomenclature. The read finishes 1 residue shy of the CDR3 end, and the germline J gene is used to complete it. V usage is TRBV13-1 and J usage is TRBJ2-7, with a tentative D call TRBD1 (5 bases). Germline V gene lookup returns CDR1 NSHNY and CDR2 SYGAGN. The CDR3 has 12 residues. V was shortened by 1 base and J by 7 bases, with 9 bases between the two germline ends. The covered CDR3 bases are TGTGCCAGCAGTGATAAAGGGGTGGAACAGTAC. Residues: CASSDKGVEQY. The whole CDR3 protein is CASSDKGVEQYF.

This clone has a handful of counts. Gene names denote mouse genes. Read sequence stops 1 residue before the CDR3 end, and the germline J gene provides the missing end. The chain couples TRBV20 to TRBJ2-5, with D uncertain. Germline CDR1 reads GFQATS; CDR2 reads STVNSAI. V lost 0 bases, J lost 4 bases, and 8 bases lay in between. There are 13 residues in the CDR3. Incomplete CDR3 DNA: TGTGGTGCTAGGGATGAGTGGAAAGACACCCAGTAC. This codes for CGARDEWKDTQY. The CDR3 in full is CGARDEWKDTQYF.

In this sample, this clone is hyperexpanded. The germline and genes are mouse ones. The read terminates 1 residue ahead of where the CDR3 ends, so the germline J gene completes it. The chain employs TRBV12-2 and TRBJ2-2, with 10 nucleotides matching TRBD1. In germline, CDR1 is SGHLS, CDR2 HYDKME. The ends lost 2 bases at V and 4 bases at J; junction bases unmatched: 3. CDR3 size: 15 residues. The sequenced part of the CDR3 DNA is TGTGCCAGCTCTCCGACAGGGGGCGGCACCGGGCAGCTCTAC. This codes for CASSPTGGGTGQLY. The complete CDR3 sequence is CASSPTGGGTGQLYF.

Concerning this clone itself: A much bigger clone sits one base away, suggesting this may be a read error. Here the gene names and germline are mouse. The CDR3 end falls 1 residue outside the read, so it is completed with the germline J gene. The same CDR3 also results from other DNA sequences found in this sample. The genes are TRBV13-3 and TRBJ2-2, with TRBD2 matching over 12 bases. V lost 5 bases, J lost 7 bases, and 6 bases stayed unmatched. Germline CDR1 is NNHDY and CDR2 is SYVADS. CDR3 length: 15 amino acids. CDR3 sequence: CASSDWGGADGQLYF. CDR3 DNA (partial): TGTGCCAGCAGCGACTGGGGGGGCGCGGACGGGCAGCTCTAC.